Presented here are 23 T cell receptor beta chains from one specimen sequenced in a study of T cells in Graves' hyperthyroidism and ophthalmopathy. TCR beta CDR3 regions were amplified from RNA transcripts. TCR CDR3 underwent first-round RT-PCR with the HTBI primer set. TCRdb processed the multiplex PCR reads anew with MiXCR; each CDR3 protein has one entry. Counted here are about 510,000 distinct CDR3 sequences, 14% occurring once; the ten biggest clones make up about 14%. Sequenced material: blood. The receptors were sampled from a woman in her 40s with Graves' hyperthyroidism.

This clonotype was found a few times. The CDR3 reads CASSLGGREADTQYF. CDR3 bases: TGCGCCAGCAGCTTGGGTGGTCGGGAGGCAGATACGCAGTATTTT. The V call is TRBV5-1, the J call TRBJ2-3, with 7 bases fitting TRBD2. The CDR3 is 15 amino acids. V trimming: 0 bases; J trimming: 4 bases; junction bases outside the gene matches: 5. Germline V gene lookup returns CDR1 SGHRS and CDR2 YFSETQ. The full variable domain, its missing parts supplied by reference TRBV5-1 and TRBJ2-3, is KAGVTQTPRYLIKTRGQQVTLSCSPISGHRSVSWYQQTPGQGLQFLFEYFSETQRNKGNFPGRFSGRQFSNSRSEMNVSTLELGDSALYLCASSLGGREADTQYFGPGTRLTVL.

This clonotype was found a few times. The V call is TRBV20-1, the J call TRBJ2-2, with D perhaps matching TRBD1 (6 bases). This CDR3 has 16 residues. Germline loops: CDR1 DFQATT, CDR2 SNEGSKA (reference sequence). Trimming removed 2 bases from V and 4 bases from J, with 17 bases in between. Here the CDR3 reads CSARTRDMKSTGELFF. The CDR3 region has the DNA TGCAGTGCTAGAACCCGGGACATGAAAAGCACCGGGGAGCTGTTTTTT.

This clonotype showed up many times. The genes are TRBV3-1 and TRBJ2-7; 7 nucleotides line up with TRBD1. CDR3 length equals 16 residues. Looked up from germline, CDR1 is LGHDT and CDR2 is YNNKEL (reference sequence). Losses at the gene ends were 4 bases for V and 4 bases for J; bases not matched to a gene: 13. CDR3 nucleotides: TGTGCCAGCAGCCCCCTCCCCCCCACAGGGGAGTACGAGCAGTACTTC. Its translation: CASSPLPPTGEYEQYF.

This clonotype was found many times. This chain joins TRBV28 and TRBJ2-1; D remains ambiguous. This CDR3 is 13 amino acids long. V was clipped by 6 bases and J by 6 bases, with 12 bases between them. The germline CDR1 and CDR2 sequences are MDHEN and SYDVKM. The CDR3 loop is CASSPASFNEQFF. DNA for the CDR3: TGTGCCAGCAGCCCCGCAAGTTTCAATGAGCAGTTCTTC.

This clonotype has ten or more counts. This chain joins TRBV4-1 and TRBJ1-1, with D possibly matching TRBD1 (5 bases). Per the germline V gene, CDR1 is MGHRA and CDR2 is YSYEKL. Deletions cut 1 base from V and 2 bases from J, with 17 bases between. The CDR3 covers 17 residues. The DNA for the CDR3 is TGCGCCAGCAGCCAAGCACGACTCGGGACCTTTAACACTGAAGCTTTCTTT. It encodes CASSQARLGTFNTEAFF.

This clonotype was seen at least ten times. The chain carries TRBV19 and TRBJ1-2; D remains unclear. CDR1 is LNHDA and CDR2 is SQIVND in the germline V gene (reference sequence). The CDR3 consists of 14 residues. Trimming stripped 1 base from V and 6 bases from J, with 12 bases between. The CDR3 loop reads CASSIAGSYDGYTF. In DNA form, the CDR3 reads TGTGCCAGTAGTATAGCTGGCAGTTACGATGGCTACACCTTC.

The chain links TRBV10-3 to TRBJ2-5; the D gene is possibly TRBD1 (5 bases). The germline CDR1 and CDR2 sequences are ENHRY and SYGVKD. The CDR3 loop spans 12 amino acids. V dropped 6 bases and J dropped 2 bases, with 7 bases sitting between them. The CDR3 sequence: CAIRTDQETQYF. In DNA, the CDR3 is TGTGCCATCAGGACAGATCAAGAGACCCAGTACTTC.

The genes are TRBV6-1 and TRBJ2-7; possibly TRBD2 for D (6 bases). The germline V gene encodes CDR1 MNHNS and CDR2 SASEGT. V lost 5 bases and J lost 0, with 17 bases in between. The CDR3 has 16 amino acids. The CDR3 here is CASSYGLGGSSYEQYF. CDR3 sequence (DNA): TGTGCCAGCAGTTACGGCCTGGGGGGTAGCTCCTACGAGCAGTACTTC.

This clonotype was seen many times. This chain connects TRBV6-1 to TRBJ2-1; D remains unclear. The CDR3 is 14 residues long. Per germline, CDR1 MNHNS and CDR2 SASEGT. Between the trimmed V and J ends, which lost 6 bases and 0 bases, there was a span of 9 bases. CDR3 bases: TGTGCCAGCAGGCCGGAAAGCTCCTACAATGAGCAGTTCTTC. Its protein product is CASRPESSYNEQFF.

This clonotype showed up many times. The chain couples TRBV4-1 to TRBJ2-2; D not certain. Deletions cut 5 bases from V and 0 bases from J, with 7 bases between. CDR3 length: 14 amino acids. The germline CDR1 and CDR2 sequences are MGHRA and YSYEKL. This CDR3 is CASSRAPNTGELFF. Written as DNA, the CDR3 is TGCGCCAGCAGCAGGGCGCCGAACACCGGGGAGCTGTTTTTT.

This clonotype was recorded a few times. The V and J genes are TRBV6-1 and TRBJ2-7, with no clear D. Germline V gives CDR1 MNHNS, CDR2 SASEGT. Trimming stripped 6 bases from V and 0 bases from J, with 15 bases between. CDR3 length: 15 amino acids. CDR3 residues: CASSLKTGSSYEQYF. DNA of the CDR3: TGTGCCAGCAGCCTCAAGACCGGGTCCTCCTACGAGCAGTACTTC.

This clonotype came up many times. V is TRBV28 and J is TRBJ2-6, with TRBD1 matching 7 bases. Per germline, CDR1 MDHEN and CDR2 SYDVKM. This CDR3 is built from 17 residues. V shed 8 bases, J shed 0 bases, and the junction held 10 bases outside the gene matches. The CDR3 protein is CASSADRSSSGANVLTF. CDR3 bases: TGTGCCAGCTCCGCGGACAGGTCCAGCTCTGGGGCCAACGTCCTGACTTTC.

A few counts support this clonotype. CDR3 DNA: TGTGCCAGCAGCACCCGACAGGCCATCCCCCAAGAGACCCAGTACTTC. Translation: CASSTRQAIPQETQYF. The chain carries TRBV11-3 and TRBJ2-5; weak D call: TRBD1 (6 bases). The CDR3 is 16 amino acids. Trimming removed 5 bases from V and 1 base from J, with 17 bases in between. Per germline, CDR1 SGHNT and CDR2 YENEEA.

This clonotype came up a few times. One base away lies a much larger clone, so this may be a sequencing read error. This is likely a read error, given that the CDR3 carries no conserved phenylalanine or tryptophan at its end. This chain connects TRBV27 to TRBJ2-1, with 8 positions matching TRBD2. In germline, CDR1 is MNHEY, CDR2 SMNVEV (reference sequence). Trimming took 11 bases from V and 5 from J; bases not matched to a gene: 11. CDR3 size: 14 residues. The CDR3 DNA reads TGTGCCTCGAGGGTGGGACTAGGTCACAATGAGCAGTTCCTC. Translation: CASRVGLGHNEQFL.

The rearrangement joins TRBV7-9 to TRBJ2-5, with 10 bases matching TRBD2. This CDR3 spans 17 amino acids. Losses at the gene ends were 0 bases for V and 5 bases for J; bases not matched to a gene: 9. Germline values: CDR1 SEHNR, CDR2 FQNEAQ (reference sequence). Here the CDR3 reads CASSLASASGSAETQYF. CDR3 sequence (DNA): TGTGCCAGCAGCTTAGCGTCGGCTAGCGGGAGTGCGGAGACCCAGTACTTC.

This rearrangement joins TRBV4-2 to TRBJ2-7, with 9 positions matching TRBD1. V lost 6 bases and J lost 5; bases outside the gene matches: 8. There are 14 residues in the CDR3. The germline V gene encodes CDR1 LGHNA and CDR2 YNFKEQ. CDR3 nucleotide sequence: TGTGCCAGCAGACTCGGACAGGGGCAGGACGAGCAGTACTTC. This codes for CASRLGQGQDEQYF.

The chain joins TRBV11-2 to TRBJ2-7; no firm D call. This CDR3 is built from 12 residues. CDR1 is SGHAT, CDR2 FQNNGV, per germline. Trimming left V 5 bases short and J 4 bases short, with 9 bases between. The CDR3 protein is CASSRQKYEQYF. As DNA, the CDR3 is TGTGCCAGCAGCCGCCAGAAATACGAGCAGTACTTC. Supplemented by reference TRBV11-2 and TRBJ2-7, the full variable domain reads EAGVAQSPRYKIIEKRQSVAFWCNPISGHATLYWYQQILGQGPKLLIQFQNNGVVDDSQLPKDRFSAERLKGVDSTLKIQPAKLEDSAVYLCASSRQKYEQYFGPGTRLTVT.

This clonotype was recorded at least ten times. The V call is TRBV11-2, the J call TRBJ2-3, with 9 bases aligning to TRBD2. Germline values: CDR1 SGHAT, CDR2 FQNNGV. Trimming at V came to 3 bases and at J to 1 base, leaving 5 bases not matched to a gene. CDR3 length: 16 residues. DNA of the CDR3: TGTGCCAGCAGCTTTCGCGGGAGGGCTGGCACAGATACGCAGTATTTT. As protein: CASSFRGRAGTDTQYF.

This clonotype was observed many times. The chain carries TRBV7-2 and TRBJ2-3, with 14 bases matching TRBD2. Germline values: CDR1 SGHTA, CDR2 FQGNSA. The CDR3 spans 16 residues. V gave up 4 bases and J gave up 3 bases; unmatched junction bases: 3. The CDR3 sequence is CASSYGLAGGTDTQYF. Written as DNA, the CDR3 is TGTGCCAGCAGCTATGGACTAGCGGGAGGTACAGATACGCAGTATTTT.

This clonotype showed up just a few times. J is TRBJ2-2 and V is TRBV9; 7 nucleotides line up with TRBD2. Germline CDR1 SGDLS, CDR2 YYNGEE. With V trimmed by 3 bases and J by 7 bases, 9 bases remained unmatched. This CDR3 contains 15 residues. CDR3 DNA sequence: TGTGCCAGCAGCGCAGACCCAGGGAGGGGCGGGGAGCTGTTTTTT. Amino acids: CASSADPGRGGELFF.

V gene TRBV24-1 combines with J gene TRBJ2-7; 13 nucleotides agree with TRBD2. CDR1 and CDR2 from the germline V gene are KGHDR and SFDVKD. Unmatched junction bases numbered 13, after V lost 3 bases and J lost 6 bases. This CDR3 is built from 18 residues. Here the CDR3 reads CATSDNPGSGTSGTEQYF. Written as DNA, the CDR3 is TGTGCCACCAGTGATAACCCAGGGAGTGGGACTAGCGGGACCGAGCAGTACTTC.

This clonotype was picked up many times. The chain carries TRBV30 and TRBJ1-1; no clear D. The germline V gene has CDR1 GTSNPN and CDR2 SVGIG (reference sequence). The V end lost 0 bases, the J end lost 1 base, and 6 bases lay between the germline ends. The CDR3 sequence is 13 residues long. The CDR3 DNA follows: TGTGCCTGGAGTGTGGAGGGGAACACTGAAGCTTTCTTT. Amino acid sequence: CAWSVEGNTEAFF.

The chain is built from TRBV2 and TRBJ2-1; TRBD2 matches at 9 bases. This CDR3 spans 17 amino acids. V was pared by 2 bases and J by 2 bases, with 7 bases of the junction left unmatched. In germline, CDR1 is SNHLY, CDR2 FYNNEI. The CDR3 sequence: CASSEPLAGTTYNEQFF. In DNA, the CDR3 is TGTGCCAGCAGTGAACCCCTAGCGGGAACAACCTACAATGAGCAGTTCTTC.